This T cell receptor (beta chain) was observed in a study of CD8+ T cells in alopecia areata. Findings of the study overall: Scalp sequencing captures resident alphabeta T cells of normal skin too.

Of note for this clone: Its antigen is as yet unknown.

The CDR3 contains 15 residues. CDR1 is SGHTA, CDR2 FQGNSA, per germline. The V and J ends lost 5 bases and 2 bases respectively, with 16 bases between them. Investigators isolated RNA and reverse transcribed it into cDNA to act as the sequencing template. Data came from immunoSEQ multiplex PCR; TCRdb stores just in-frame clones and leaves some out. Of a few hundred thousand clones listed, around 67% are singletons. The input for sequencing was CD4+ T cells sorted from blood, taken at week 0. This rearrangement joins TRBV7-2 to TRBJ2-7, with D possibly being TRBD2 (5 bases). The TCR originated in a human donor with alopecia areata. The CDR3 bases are TGTGCCAGCAGCCTCTCATGGAGGTTTACCTACGAGCAGTACTTC. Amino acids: CASSLSWRFTYEQYF.